Following are 19 T cell receptor beta chains from one sample sequenced in a study of human T cells and chemical hapten exposure. The time point: healthy volunteer bleed at 2 weeks. RNA extraction used unfractionated whole blood as the source of total RNA. TCRdb passed the RACE reads through MiXCR, listing each CDR3 protein once. The data hold 75,000 to 100,000 distinct CDR3 sequences, with roughly 8% observed a single time. Source material: whole blood. The receptors come from a female donor in good health. Some clones in this sample may be carry-over from other donors' samples.

This rearrangement joins TRBV27 to TRBJ2-1; D is uncertain. The CDR3 contains 13 residues. Germline V gene data show CDR1 as MNHEY and CDR2 as SMNVEV (reference sequence). V gave up 3 bases and J gave up 5 bases, with 8 bases separating them. The DNA for the CDR3 is TGTGCCAGCAGTTTTTCAGCACACAATGAGCAGTTCTTC. Translation gives CASSFSAHNEQFF.

The V gene is TRBV7-3, the J gene TRBJ1-1; D may be TRBD1 (6 bases). Per the germline V gene, CDR1 is SGHTA and CDR2 is FQGTGA. V was pared by 2 bases and J by 5 bases, with 15 bases between. The length of the CDR3 is 15 residues. CDR3 DNA: TGTGCCAGCAGCTTACAGGCGGGGGGCTATACTGAAGCTTTCTTT. Translating gives CASSLQAGGYTEAFF.

This clonotype has only a few counts. This chain joins TRBV28 and TRBJ2-7; maybe TRBD2 (6 bases). CDR1 is MDHEN and CDR2 is SYDVKM in the germline V gene. Trimming took 5 bases from V and 7 from J, leaving 27 bases between them. This CDR3 has 17 amino acids. CDR3: CASSLFPAVEGAGEQYF. Written as DNA, the CDR3 is TGTGCCAGCAGTCTTTTTCCCGCGGTAGAAGGGGCGGGGGAGCAGTACTTC. The complete variable domain, with remaining parts taken from reference TRBV28 and TRBJ2-7, reads DVKVTQSSRYLVKRTGEKVFLECVQDMDHENMFWYRQDPGLGLRLIYFSYDVKMKEKGDIPEGYSVSREKKERFSLILESASTNQTSMYLCASSLFPAVEGAGEQYFGPGTRLTVT.

Ten or more counts support this clonotype. The chain combines TRBV28 with TRBJ2-7; D assignment may be TRBD1 or TRBD2 (5 bases each). The CDR3 covers 15 residues. V shed 1 base and J shed 0 bases, with 10 bases lying between them. Germline V lookup: CDR1 MDHEN, CDR2 SYDVKM. This CDR3 is CASSLYWDGSYEQYF. CDR3 nucleotide sequence: TGTGCCAGCAGTTTATATTGGGACGGCTCCTACGAGCAGTACTTC. Variable domain in full (rest from reference TRBV28 and TRBJ2-7): DVKVTQSSRYLVKRTGEKVFLECVQDMDHENMFWYRQDPGLGLRLIYFSYDVKMKEKGDIPEGYSVSREKKERFSLILESASTNQTSMYLCASSLYWDGSYEQYFGPGTRLTVT.

This clonotype was recorded a few times. V usage is TRBV6-6 and J usage is TRBJ1-6; D unclear. V was clipped by 6 bases and J by 10 bases, with 13 bases between them. Germline assignment: CDR1 MNHNY and CDR2 SVGAGI (reference sequence). The CDR3 covers 13 residues. The CDR3 bases are TGTGCCAGCAGGACCACCCAGCAGTCACCCCTCCACTTT. As protein: CASRTTQQSPLHF.

The chain combines TRBV29-1 with TRBJ2-1; the match to TRBD2 covers 9 bases. V dropped 4 bases and J dropped 3; count of bases not matched to a gene: 4. Per germline, CDR1 SQVTM and CDR2 ANQGSEA. CDR3 length: 14 residues. The CDR3 DNA is TGCAGCGTTGTAGGGACTAGCCACTACAATGAGCAGTTCTTC. Translating it yields CSVVGTSHYNEQFF.

This clonotype has just a few counts. The chain is built from TRBV29-1 and TRBJ2-7, with no clear D. V gave up 5 bases and J gave up 0 bases, with 11 bases separating them. The CDR3 is 13 residues long. Germline CDR1 and CDR2: SQVTM and ANQGSEA. CDR3 loop: CSVQPGSSYEQYF. Written as DNA, the CDR3 is TGCAGCGTTCAGCCAGGTAGCTCCTACGAGCAGTACTTC.

This clonotype was picked up many times. The CDR3 here is CSATGTSGRAGDTQYF. DNA of the CDR3: TGCAGTGCTACCGGGACTAGCGGGAGGGCCGGGGATACGCAGTATTTT. The chain joins TRBV20-1 to TRBJ2-3, with TRBD2 identical over 16 bases. With V trimmed by 4 bases and J by 6 bases, 7 bases remained unmatched. Germline V gene sequence: CDR1 DFQATT, CDR2 SNEGSKA (reference sequence). The CDR3 has 16 amino acids.

This clonotype was seen at least ten times. This chain joins TRBV29-1 and TRBJ2-1; D is perhaps TRBD2 (5 bases). The CDR3 is 14 amino acids. The germline V gene encodes CDR1 SQVTM and CDR2 ANQGSEA. Between the trimmed V and J ends, which lost 7 bases and 3 bases, there was a span of 16 bases. CDR3 coding DNA: TGCAGCGCCAAAAGGACTTCCTTCTACAATGAGCAGTTCTTC. This sequence encodes CSAKRTSFYNEQFF.

Ten or more counts support this clonotype. This chain connects TRBV5-1 to TRBJ2-6; D is unclear. Germline CDR1 SGHRS, CDR2 YFSETQ. The CDR3 consists of 15 residues. Trimming shortened V by 6 bases and J by 0 bases, and 10 bases separated the two germline ends. The CDR3 DNA follows: TGCGCCAGCACACTGGCGGCCTCTGGGGCCAACGTCCTGACTTTC. It yields the protein CASTLAASGANVLTF.

V is TRBV7-2 and J is TRBJ2-6, with a tentative D call TRBD2 (6 bases). Deletions cut 5 bases from V and 2 bases from J, with 10 bases between. The length of the CDR3 is 15 residues. Germline V CDR1 and CDR2: SGHTA, FQGNSA. The CDR3 here is CASSLSGAGANVLTF. In DNA, the CDR3 is TGTGCCAGCAGCCTCTCGGGGGCTGGGGCCAACGTCCTGACTTTC.

This chain connects TRBV10-3 to TRBJ2-1, with D hard to call. Trimming removed 5 bases at V and 5 bases at J, with 4 bases between. Per the germline V gene, CDR1 is ENHRY and CDR2 is SYGVKD. This CDR3 spans 11 amino acids. CDR3 amino acids: CAISSNNEQFF. As DNA, the CDR3 is TGTGCCATCAGTTCGAACAATGAGCAGTTCTTC.

In DNA form, the CDR3 reads TGTGCCAGCAGCCCCCAGGGGCGCTACGAGCAGTACTTC. It translates to CASSPQGRYEQYF. The rearrangement uses TRBV11-2 and TRBJ2-7, with D possibly matching TRBD1 (6 bases). The ends were cut back, 5 bases at V and 3 bases at J, with 11 bases in the middle. Germline CDR1 is SGHAT and CDR2 is FQNNGV. CDR3 length: 13 residues.

This clonotype came up a few times. V and J are TRBV20-1 and TRBJ2-7; 7 nucleotides match TRBD2. The J segment lost 5 bases and the V segment lost 6 bases, leaving 16 bases of the junction unmatched. The germline gives CDR1 DFQATT, CDR2 SNEGSKA (reference sequence). CDR3 length: 15 amino acids. The CDR3 protein is CSANLGGSNRNEQYF. The CDR3 region has the DNA TGCAGTGCCAATTTAGGCGGGAGTAATCGCAACGAGCAGTACTTC.

This rearrangement joins TRBV6-5 to TRBJ1-3; D unclear. The V and J ends lost 0 bases and 0 bases respectively, with 15 bases between them. From germline, CDR1 is MNHEY and CDR2 SVGAGI. This CDR3 has 18 amino acids. In DNA, the CDR3 is TGTGCCAGCAGTTACTCGAAGGCGGCGGTGAACTCTGGAAACACCATATATTTT. Translating it yields CASSYSKAAVNSGNTIYF.

This clonotype turned up a few times. The J gene is TRBJ2-7, the V gene TRBV6-2 or TRBV6-3, with D perhaps matching TRBD1 or TRBD2 (5 bases each). The V gene's germline CDR1 is MNHEY and CDR2 SVGEGT. V lost 0 bases and J 2 bases, leaving 14 bases between the germline ends. The CDR3 runs 16 residues. The CDR3 is CASSYSSRGEPYEQYF. The CDR3 DNA follows: TGTGCCAGCAGTTACTCGAGTCGGGGCGAACCCTACGAGCAGTACTTC.

Only a few counts were recorded for this clonotype. The rearrangement joins TRBV5-1 to TRBJ2-3; no clear D gene. Per the germline V gene, CDR1 is SGHRS and CDR2 is YFSETQ. CDR3 length equals 14 residues. Trimming removed 0 bases from V and 6 bases from J, with 11 bases in between. The CDR3 sequence is CASSLEAAPDTQYF. The CDR3 DNA is TGCGCCAGCAGCTTGGAGGCAGCCCCCGATACGCAGTATTTT. Combining the CDR3 with reference TRBV5-1 and TRBJ2-3 gives the whole variable domain KAGVTQTPRYLIKTRGQQVTLSCSPISGHRSVSWYQQTPGQGLQFLFEYFSETQRNKGNFPGRFSGRQFSNSRSEMNVSTLELGDSALYLCASSLEAAPDTQYFGPGTRLTVL.

There are many counts of this clonotype. The gene calls are TRBV11-2 and TRBJ2-1; TRBD2 matches at 10 bases. V was clipped by 1 base and J by 4 bases; unmatched bases: 7. This CDR3 contains 17 residues. From germline, CDR1 is SGHAT and CDR2 FQNNGV. The CDR3 reads CASSLVIVLAGYNEQFF. CDR3 bases: TGTGCCAGCAGCTTAGTCATCGTACTAGCGGGGTACAATGAGCAGTTCTTC.

The chain employs TRBV15 and TRBJ2-4; D gene unclear. The V end was cut by 0 bases, the J end by 6 bases, with 15 bases between. CDR3 length equals 16 residues. CDR1 LNHNV and CDR2 YYDKDF come from the germline V gene (reference sequence). CDR3 nucleotide sequence: TGTGCCACCAGCAGAGAAAGTGAGCTCCTCGGAAACATTCAGTACTTC. Its protein is CATSRESELLGNIQYF.